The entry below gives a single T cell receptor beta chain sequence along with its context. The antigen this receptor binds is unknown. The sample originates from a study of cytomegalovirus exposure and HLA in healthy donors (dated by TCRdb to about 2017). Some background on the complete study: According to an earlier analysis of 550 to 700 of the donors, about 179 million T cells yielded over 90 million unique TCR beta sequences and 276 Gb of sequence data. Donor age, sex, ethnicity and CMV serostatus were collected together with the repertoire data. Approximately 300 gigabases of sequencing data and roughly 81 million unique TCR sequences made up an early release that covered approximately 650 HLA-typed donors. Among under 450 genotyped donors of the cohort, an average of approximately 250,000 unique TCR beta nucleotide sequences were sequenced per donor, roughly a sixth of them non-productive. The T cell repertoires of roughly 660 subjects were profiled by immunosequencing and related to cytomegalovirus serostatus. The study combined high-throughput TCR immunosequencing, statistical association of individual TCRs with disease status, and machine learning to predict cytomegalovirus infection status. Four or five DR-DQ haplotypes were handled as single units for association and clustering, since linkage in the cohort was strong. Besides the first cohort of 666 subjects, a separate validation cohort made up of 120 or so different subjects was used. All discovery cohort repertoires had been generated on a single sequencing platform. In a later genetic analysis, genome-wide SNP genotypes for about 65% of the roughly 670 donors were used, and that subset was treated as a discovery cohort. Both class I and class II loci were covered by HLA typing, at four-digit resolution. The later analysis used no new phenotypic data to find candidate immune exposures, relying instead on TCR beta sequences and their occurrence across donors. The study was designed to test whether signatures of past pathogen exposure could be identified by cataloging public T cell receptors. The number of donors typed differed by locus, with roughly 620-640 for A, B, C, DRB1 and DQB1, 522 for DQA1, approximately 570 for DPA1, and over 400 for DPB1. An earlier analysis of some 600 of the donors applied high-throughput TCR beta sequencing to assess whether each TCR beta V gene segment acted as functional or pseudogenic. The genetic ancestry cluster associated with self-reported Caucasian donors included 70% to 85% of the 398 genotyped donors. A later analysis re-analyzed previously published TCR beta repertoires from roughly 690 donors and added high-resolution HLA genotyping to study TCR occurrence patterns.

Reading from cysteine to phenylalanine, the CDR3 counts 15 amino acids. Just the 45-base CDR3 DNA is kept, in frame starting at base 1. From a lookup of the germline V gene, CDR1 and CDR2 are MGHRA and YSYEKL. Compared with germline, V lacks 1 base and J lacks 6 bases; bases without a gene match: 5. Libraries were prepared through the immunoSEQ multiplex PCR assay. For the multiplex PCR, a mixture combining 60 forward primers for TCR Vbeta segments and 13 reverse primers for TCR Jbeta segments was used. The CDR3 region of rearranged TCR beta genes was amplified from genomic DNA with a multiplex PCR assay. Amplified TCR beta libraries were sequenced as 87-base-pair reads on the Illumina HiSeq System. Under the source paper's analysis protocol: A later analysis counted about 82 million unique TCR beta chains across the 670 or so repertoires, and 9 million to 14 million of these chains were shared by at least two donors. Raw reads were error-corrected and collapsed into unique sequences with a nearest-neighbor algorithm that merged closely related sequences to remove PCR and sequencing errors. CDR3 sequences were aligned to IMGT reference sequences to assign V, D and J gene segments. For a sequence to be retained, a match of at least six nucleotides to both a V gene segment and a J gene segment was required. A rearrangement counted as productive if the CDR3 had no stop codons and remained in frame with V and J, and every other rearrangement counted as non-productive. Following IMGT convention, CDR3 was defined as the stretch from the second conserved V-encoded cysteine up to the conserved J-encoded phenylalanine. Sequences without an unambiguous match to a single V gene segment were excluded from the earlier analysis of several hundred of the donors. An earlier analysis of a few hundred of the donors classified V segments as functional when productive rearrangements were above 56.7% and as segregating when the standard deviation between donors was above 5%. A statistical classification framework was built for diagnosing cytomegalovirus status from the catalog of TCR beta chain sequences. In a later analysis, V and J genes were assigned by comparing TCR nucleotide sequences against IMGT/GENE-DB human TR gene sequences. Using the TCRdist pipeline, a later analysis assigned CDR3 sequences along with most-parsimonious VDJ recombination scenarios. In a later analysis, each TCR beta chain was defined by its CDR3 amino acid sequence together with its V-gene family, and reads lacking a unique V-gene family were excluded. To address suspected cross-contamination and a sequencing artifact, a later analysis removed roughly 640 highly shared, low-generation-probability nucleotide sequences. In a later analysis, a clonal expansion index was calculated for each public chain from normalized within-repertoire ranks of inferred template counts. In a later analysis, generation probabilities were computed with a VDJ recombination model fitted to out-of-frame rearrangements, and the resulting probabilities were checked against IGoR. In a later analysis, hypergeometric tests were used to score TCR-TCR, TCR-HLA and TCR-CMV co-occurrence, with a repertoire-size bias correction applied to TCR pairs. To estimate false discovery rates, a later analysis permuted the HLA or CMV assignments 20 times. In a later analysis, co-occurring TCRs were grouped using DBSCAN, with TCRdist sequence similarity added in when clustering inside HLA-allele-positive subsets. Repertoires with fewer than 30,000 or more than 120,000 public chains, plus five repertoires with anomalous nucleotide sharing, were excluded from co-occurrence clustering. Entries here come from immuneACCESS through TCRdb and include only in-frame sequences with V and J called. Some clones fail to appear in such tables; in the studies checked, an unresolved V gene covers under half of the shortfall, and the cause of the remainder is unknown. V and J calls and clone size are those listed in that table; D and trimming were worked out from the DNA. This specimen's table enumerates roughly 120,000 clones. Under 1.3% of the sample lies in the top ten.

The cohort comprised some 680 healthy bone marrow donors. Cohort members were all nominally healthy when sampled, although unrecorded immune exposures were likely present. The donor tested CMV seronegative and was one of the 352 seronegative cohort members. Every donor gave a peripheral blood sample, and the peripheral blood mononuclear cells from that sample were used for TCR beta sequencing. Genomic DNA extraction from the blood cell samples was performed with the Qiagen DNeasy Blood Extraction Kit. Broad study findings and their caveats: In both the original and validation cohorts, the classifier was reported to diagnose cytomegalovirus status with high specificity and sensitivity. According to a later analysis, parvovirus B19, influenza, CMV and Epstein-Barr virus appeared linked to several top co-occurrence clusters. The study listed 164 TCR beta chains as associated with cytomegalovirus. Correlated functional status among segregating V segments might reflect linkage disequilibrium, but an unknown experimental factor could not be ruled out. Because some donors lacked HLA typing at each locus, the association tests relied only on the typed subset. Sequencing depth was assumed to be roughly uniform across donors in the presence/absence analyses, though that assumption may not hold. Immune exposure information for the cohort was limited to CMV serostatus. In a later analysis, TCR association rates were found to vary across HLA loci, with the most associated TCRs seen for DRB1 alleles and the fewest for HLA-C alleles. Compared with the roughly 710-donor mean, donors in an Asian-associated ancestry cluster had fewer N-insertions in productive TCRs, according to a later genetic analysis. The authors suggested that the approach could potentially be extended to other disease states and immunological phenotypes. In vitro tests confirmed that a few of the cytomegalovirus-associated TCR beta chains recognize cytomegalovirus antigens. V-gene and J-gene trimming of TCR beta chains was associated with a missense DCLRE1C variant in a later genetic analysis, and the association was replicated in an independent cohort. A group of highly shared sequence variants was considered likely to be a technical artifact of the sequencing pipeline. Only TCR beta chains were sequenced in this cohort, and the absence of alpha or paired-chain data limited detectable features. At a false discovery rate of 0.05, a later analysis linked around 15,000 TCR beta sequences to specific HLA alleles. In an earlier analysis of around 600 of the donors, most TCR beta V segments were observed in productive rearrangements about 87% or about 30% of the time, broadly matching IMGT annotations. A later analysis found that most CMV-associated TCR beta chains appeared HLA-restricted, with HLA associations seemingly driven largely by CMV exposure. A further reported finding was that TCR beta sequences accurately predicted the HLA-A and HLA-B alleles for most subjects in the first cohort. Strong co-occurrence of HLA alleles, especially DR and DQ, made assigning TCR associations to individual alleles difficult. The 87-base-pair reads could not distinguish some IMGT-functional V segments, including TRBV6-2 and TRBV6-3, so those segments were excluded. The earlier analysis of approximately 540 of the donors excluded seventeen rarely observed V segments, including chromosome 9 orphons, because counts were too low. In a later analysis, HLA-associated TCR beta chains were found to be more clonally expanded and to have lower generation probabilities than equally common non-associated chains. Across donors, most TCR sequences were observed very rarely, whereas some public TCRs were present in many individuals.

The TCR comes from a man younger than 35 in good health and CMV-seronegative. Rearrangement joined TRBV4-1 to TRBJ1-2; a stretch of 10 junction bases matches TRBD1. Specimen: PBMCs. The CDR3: CASSQVPGQGNGYTF. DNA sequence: TGCGCCAGCAGCCAAGTCCCGGGACAGGGGAATGGCTACACCTTC.